Shown below are 17 T cell receptor beta chains from a single sample sequenced in a study of shared clonotypes between healthy human individuals. Clones were sequenced by immunoSEQ multiplex PCR, and TCRdb holds only the in-frame ones, with some missing. The sample yields approximately 1,500,000 clones, about 96% seen once. Sequencing was carried out using naive CD4+ T cells sorted from blood. Regarding subset: CD45RA+ positively selected. These receptors were obtained from a man between 25 and 39 years old in good health.

The chain is built from TRBV27 and TRBJ2-1, with unresolved D. The CDR3 contains 14 residues. The V gene lost 0 bases and the J gene lost 7 bases, with 10 bases spanning the gap. Germline CDR1 is MNHEY and CDR2 is SMNVEV (reference sequence). This CDR3 is CASSLSMGGNEQFF. CDR3 coding DNA: TGTGCCAGCAGTTTATCGATGGGTGGGAATGAGCAGTTCTTC.

The chain uses TRBV7-2 and TRBJ2-3; a possible D gene is TRBD1 (6 bases). The CDR3 length is 13 residues. Per germline, CDR1 SGHTA and CDR2 FQGNSA. V was pared by 10 bases and J by 6 bases, with 17 bases between. Here the CDR3 reads CAIQGISSDTQYF. The CDR3 DNA reads as TGTGCCATACAGGGCATCTCGTCGGATACGCAGTATTTT.

The CDR3 DNA sequence: TGTGCCAGTAGACCCGGGACTAGCGCCTACGAGCAGTACTTC. Translated: CASRPGTSAYEQYF. The J gene is TRBJ2-7, the V gene TRBV19; 10 bases line up with TRBD2. V was clipped by 6 bases and J by 2 bases; unmatched bases: 4. The CDR3 extends over 14 amino acids. The V gene's germline CDR1 is LNHDA and CDR2 SQIVND (reference sequence).

The genes are TRBV7-9 and TRBJ1-4; 10 nucleotides line up with TRBD1. Germline values: CDR1 SEHNR, CDR2 FQNEAQ (reference sequence). The CDR3 runs to 15 residues. V dropped 1 base and J dropped 10; count of bases not matched to a gene: 6. This chain's CDR3 is CASSLERDRGRKLFF. DNA of the CDR3: TGTGCCAGCAGCTTAGAAAGGGACAGGGGTCGAAAACTGTTTTTT.

V is TRBV13 and J is TRBJ1-2, with 7 bases fitting TRBD1. Germline V CDR1 and CDR2: PRHDT, FYEKMQ (reference sequence). The CDR3 loop spans 14 amino acids. The V segment lost 2 bases and the J segment 0 bases; nucleotides outside the gene matches: 0. The CDR3 protein is CASSLRGPNYGYTF. The CDR3 DNA reads TGTGCCAGCAGCTTAAGGGGGCCTAACTATGGCTACACCTTC. Full variable domain (rest looked up from reference TRBV13 and TRBJ1-2): AAGVIQSPRHLIKEKRETATLKCYPIPRHDTVYWYQQGPGQDPQFLISFYEKMQSDKGSIPDRFSAQQFSDYHSELNMSSLELGDSALYFCASSLRGPNYGYTFGSGTRLTVV.

The chain joins TRBV9 to TRBJ2-3, with TRBD2 as a possible D gene (6 bases). The germline V and J ends were trimmed by 4 bases and 2 bases, with 20 bases remaining between them. CDR1 is SGDLS, CDR2 YYNGEE, per germline. The CDR3 has 17 residues. The CDR3 reads CASSPTGDGSITDTQYF. For the CDR3, the DNA is TGTGCCAGCAGCCCCACGGGGGACGGGAGTATCACAGATACGCAGTATTTT. The full variable domain, with the rest looked up from reference TRBV9 and TRBJ2-3, is DSGVTQTPKHLITATGQRVTLRCSPRSGDLSVYWYQQSLDQGLQFLIQYYNGEERAKGNILERFSAQQFPDLHSELNLSSLELGDSALYFCASSPTGDGSITDTQYFGPGTRLTVL.

This rearrangement joins TRBV19 to TRBJ2-3; 9 nucleotides match TRBD1. With V trimmed by 6 bases and J by 3 bases, 4 bases remained unmatched. In germline, CDR1 is LNHDA, CDR2 SQIVND (reference sequence). The CDR3 covers 14 residues. CDR3 sequence: CASRDRGGTDTQYF. In nucleotides, the CDR3 is TGTGCCAGTAGAGACAGGGGGGGTACAGATACGCAGTATTTT. The whole variable domain, filled in from reference TRBV19 and TRBJ2-3, reads DGGITQSPKYLFRKEGQNVTLSCEQNLNHDAMYWYRQDPGQGLRLIYYSQIVNDFQKGDIAEGYSVSREKKESFPLTVTSAQKNPTAFYLCASRDRGGTDTQYFGPGTRLTVL.

With respect to this clone: One end of the junction varies from germline; a read error may be responsible. V and J are TRBV19 and TRBJ2-2; TRBD2 aligns across 13 bases. This CDR3 contains 17 residues. The germline V gene encodes CDR1 LNHDA and CDR2 SQIVND (reference sequence). The CDR3 here is CASRGTSGTANTGELFF. As DNA, the CDR3 is TGTGCCAGTAGGGGGACTAGCGGGACCGCGAACACTGGGGAGCTGTTTTTT.

This chain uses TRBV29-1 with TRBJ1-1, with 7 nucleotides matching TRBD1. The trim removed 6 bases at V and 0 bases at J, leaving 4 bases unmatched. This CDR3 has 13 amino acids. Per germline, CDR1 SQVTM and CDR2 ANQGSEA. CDR3 nucleotide sequence: TGCAGCGTACAGGGGACCATGAACACTGAAGCTTTCTTT. Residues: CSVQGTMNTEAFF.

This clone has only one observation. The chain combines TRBV6-1 with TRBJ2-7; TRBD2 matches 11 bases. V was pared by 8 bases and J by 1 base, with 7 bases of the junction left unmatched. Germline V gene sequence: CDR1 MNHNS, CDR2 SASEGT. The CDR3 has 15 amino acids. This CDR3 is CASGRLAGGSYEQYF. The CDR3 DNA is TGTGCCAGCGGGCGCCTAGCGGGAGGATCCTACGAGCAGTACTTC.

This clone was counted a single time. Different DNA sequences within this sample yield the same CDR3. The chain joins TRBV7-9 to TRBJ2-1, with TRBD2 as a possible D gene (6 bases). CDR1 and CDR2 from the germline V gene are SEHNR and FQNEAQ (reference sequence). V shed 4 bases and J shed 4 bases, with 11 bases lying between them. The CDR3 consists of 14 residues. The CDR3 DNA is TGTGCCAGCAGCTCCTCCGGGGGTTACAATGAGCAGTTCTTC. Its protein product is CASSSSGGYNEQFF. Looking up the rest from reference TRBV7-9 and TRBJ2-1 gives the full variable domain: DTGVSQNPRHKITKRGQNVTFRCDPISEHNRLYWYRQTLGQGPEFLTYFQNEAQLEKSRLLSDRFSAERPKGSFSTLEIQRTEQGDSAMYLCASSSSGGYNEQFFGPGTRLTVL.

This clone is a singleton in its sample. The V call is TRBV2, the J call TRBJ2-7; 12 bases match TRBD2. The germline gives CDR1 SNHLY, CDR2 FYNNEI. The junction had 6 bases not matched to a gene; V was cut back by 6 bases and J by 6 bases. The CDR3 consists of 14 residues. The CDR3 nucleotides are TGTGCCAGCAGGACCCGACTAGCGGGAGTCGAGCAGTACTTC. It codes for CASRTRLAGVEQYF.

The chain couples TRBV29-1 to TRBJ1-1; TRBD1 might be the D (5 bases). Germline CDR1 and CDR2: SQVTM and ANQGSEA. Trimming took 4 bases from V and 8 from J, leaving 17 bases between them. This CDR3 is 13 amino acids long. CDR3 nucleotides: TGCAGCGTTGGCCCAGGGTTAAATGTAGAAGCTTTCTTT. Translating it yields CSVGPGLNVEAFF.

The chain has TRBV7-9 and TRBJ2-1; D possibly uses TRBD1 or TRBD2 (6 bases each). V lost 5 bases to trimming and J lost 4 bases, with 18 bases between them. Germline V gene lookup returns CDR1 SEHNR and CDR2 FQNEAQ (reference sequence). The CDR3 length is 16 residues. The CDR3 DNA follows: TGTGCCAGCAGCCGAAAAGGGGGGATCTCGTACAATGAGCAGTTCTTC. Protein: CASSRKGGISYNEQFF. Using reference TRBV7-9 and TRBJ2-1 for the parts outside the CDR3, the full variable domain is DTGVSQNPRHKITKRGQNVTFRCDPISEHNRLYWYRQTLGQGPEFLTYFQNEAQLEKSRLLSDRFSAERPKGSFSTLEIQRTEQGDSAMYLCASSRKGGISYNEQFFGPGTRLTVL.

V gene TRBV11-3 combines with J gene TRBJ2-1; TRBD2 matches 13 bases. CDR1 SGHNT and CDR2 YENEEA come from the germline V gene. This CDR3 has 15 residues. Unmatched junction bases numbered 0, after V lost 1 base and J lost 6 bases. CDR3 DNA: TGTGCCAGCAGCTTAGGGACTAGCGGGGGCAATGAGCAGTTCTTC. As protein: CASSLGTSGGNEQFF.

The chain links TRBV5-6 to TRBJ2-1; no reliable D call. Germline CDR1 reads SGHDT; CDR2 reads YYEEEE. V was clipped by 0 bases and J by 10 bases, with 8 bases between them. This CDR3 has 12 amino acids. CDR3 region: CASSLEGYEQFF. The CDR3 coding sequence is TGTGCCAGCAGCTTGGAAGGGTACGAGCAGTTCTTC. The full variable domain, with the rest looked up from reference TRBV5-6 and TRBJ2-1, is DAGVTQSPTHLIKTRGQQVTLRCSPKSGHDTVSWYQQALGQGPQFIFQYYEEEERQRGNFPDRFSGHQFPNYSSELNVNALLLGDSALYLCASSLEGYEQFFGPGTRLTVL.

The rearrangement joins TRBV10-2 to TRBJ2-1; 7 nucleotides agree with TRBD1. J gave up 0 bases and V 7 bases, and 3 bases lay outside the gene matches. This CDR3 is 14 amino acids long. Per the germline V gene, CDR1 is WSHSY and CDR2 is SAAADI. The CDR3 reads CASKRQGSYNEQFF. In nucleotides, the CDR3 is TGCGCCAGCAAGAGACAGGGCTCCTACAATGAGCAGTTCTTC.